This T cell receptor beta chain came from a study of cytotoxic CD8 clonotypes in ibrutinib-treated CLL. Study overall: The cohort had over ten relapsed/refractory and around 15 treatment-naive patients, 17 IGHV unmutated. Responses: approximately 25 partial, 2 complete; after median roughly 5.5 years, approximately 14 stayed remitted, around twelve progressed. The sample average was roughly 240,000 productive templates and tens of thousands of productive rearrangements. Study-wide points: Clonality climbed at ibrutinib response, then dropped toward baseline at progression.

This table comes from immunoSEQ multiplex PCR, and its TCRdb copy is limited to in-frame clones, with some not included. The sample has fewer than 400,000 clones, approximately 67% seen once. On this clone itself: What it binds is not known.

This TCR was recovered from a human donor with chronic lymphocytic leukemia. Specimen: PBMCs, collected after 36 months of ibrutinib treatment.

The CDR3 is CASSAPKTSGSYNEQFF. The CDR3 coding sequence is TGTGCCAGCAGCGCCCCCAAGACTAGCGGGAGTTACAATGAGCAGTTCTTC. V usage is TRBV7-2 and J usage is TRBJ2-1, with TRBD2 matching over 12 bases. Germline loops: CDR1 SGHTA, CDR2 FQGNSA. The V segment lost 5 bases and the J segment 4 bases; nucleotides outside the gene matches: 9. This CDR3 region has 17 residues.